These 32 T cell receptor beta chains were all obtained from the same sample, sequenced in a study of metastatic and nonmetastatic thyroid tumors (dated by TCRdb to about 2020). No treatment had been received by any patient before thyroid surgery. Libraries were built with PCR. The sequencing machine was an Illumina HiSeq 4000. The raw public data were reprocessed by TCRdb itself: fastp quality trimming at Q25, MiXCR clonotype calling, in-frame beta chains only. This sample is represented by 25,000 to 30,000 clones; roughly 15% of them were singletons. The top ten clones comprise about a sixth of the sample. Sequenced input: blood. These receptors all come from a male donor with papillary thyroid cancer or a benign thyroid nodule (not recorded which). Some clones in this sample may be carry-over from other donors' samples.

The rearrangement uses TRBV20-1 and TRBJ1-1; possible D gene TRBD1, 5 bases. This CDR3 comprises 15 residues. The germline V gene encodes CDR1 DFQATT and CDR2 SNEGSKA (reference sequence). V was shortened by 6 bases and J by 0 bases, with 17 bases between the two germline ends. Here the CDR3 reads CSAKGRGPLNTEAFF. DNA of the CDR3: TGCAGTGCCAAGGGACGGGGCCCATTGAACACTGAAGCTTTCTTT.

This clone showed up many times. This chain connects TRBV2 to TRBJ2-7; a possible D gene is TRBD2 (5 bases). This CDR3 is built from 15 residues. The germline gives CDR1 SNHLY, CDR2 FYNNEI. V dropped 7 bases and J dropped 2 bases, with 18 bases sitting between them. CDR3 residues: CASIPSGTNPYEQYF. Written as DNA, the CDR3 is TGTGCCAGCATTCCCAGCGGAACCAACCCCTACGAGCAGTACTTC.

At least ten counts were recorded for this clone. V usage is TRBV19 and J usage is TRBJ2-6; D gene ambiguous. Germline CDR1 LNHDA, CDR2 SQIVND (reference sequence). Trimming removed 4 bases from V and 0 bases from J, with 10 bases in between. There are 16 residues in the CDR3. The CDR3 DNA sequence: TGTGCCAGTAGTAGGCAAGTAAGCTCTGGGGCCAACGTCCTGACTTTC. Its translation: CASSRQVSSGANVLTF.

The V call is TRBV10-3, the J call TRBJ2-5, with unresolved D. V gave up 2 bases and J gave up 1 base, with 29 bases separating them. In germline, CDR1 is ENHRY, CDR2 SYGVKD. This CDR3 is built from 21 residues. In DNA, the CDR3 is TGTGCCATCAGTGAGCTCTGGGTCCGTACTATCGTGGCAAGACCCCAAGAGACCCAGTACTTC. This translates into CAISELWVRTIVARPQETQYF.

There are many counts of this clone. The genes are TRBV3-1 and TRBJ1-6; a possible D gene is TRBD1 (5 bases). V shed 3 bases and J shed 6 bases, with 9 bases lying between them. Germline V gives CDR1 LGHDT, CDR2 YNNKEL (reference sequence). The CDR3 covers 14 residues. CDR3 residues: CASSQGVGNSPLHF. The CDR3 DNA follows: TGTGCCAGCAGCCAGGGGGTCGGTAATTCACCCCTCCACTTT.

This clone has just one count. The chain couples TRBV6-2 or TRBV6-3 to TRBJ1-1, with TRBD1 matching 11 bases. V gave up 6 bases and J gave up 0 bases; unmatched junction bases: 6. The CDR3 sequence is 16 residues long. From germline, CDR1 is MNHEY and CDR2 SVGEGT. The DNA for the CDR3 is TGTGCCAGCAGCTTCTGGGACAGGGGGATGAACACTGAAGCTTTCTTT. Translated: CASSFWDRGMNTEAFF.

By sample share, this clone is medium-sized. V and J are TRBV6-2 or TRBV6-3 and TRBJ1-3, with no clear D. This CDR3 contains 16 residues. From germline, CDR1 is MNHEY and CDR2 SVGEGT. The V end lost 7 bases, the J end lost 0 bases, and 16 bases lay between the germline ends. CDR3 DNA sequence: TGTGCCAGCAAACTGACCGTCATCACCTCTGGAAACACCATATATTTT. Translating gives CASKLTVITSGNTIYF.

This clone was counted many times. The V and J genes are TRBV7-9 and TRBJ2-3, with D unresolved. The V end lost 8 bases, the J end lost 4 bases, and 10 bases lay between the germline ends. Germline lookup yields CDR1 SEHNR and CDR2 FQNEAQ (reference sequence). The CDR3 length is 12 residues. CDR3 protein: CASGPGADTQYF. The CDR3 DNA is TGTGCCAGCGGACCTGGGGCAGATACGCAGTATTTT.

This clone was observed at least ten times. The J gene is TRBJ1-5, the V gene TRBV28; TRBD1 might be the D (6 bases). There are 13 residues in the CDR3. Per the germline V gene, CDR1 is MDHEN and CDR2 is SYDVKM. The V gene lost 11 bases and the J gene lost 3 bases, with 14 bases spanning the gap. The CDR3 DNA reads TGTGCCTCCTCGGACAGCCTCAATCAGCCCCAGCATTTT. Translating it yields CASSDSLNQPQHF.

Many counts were recorded for this clone. CDR3 region: CASSRLWGSQETQYF. The CDR3 bases are TGTGCCAGCTCACGTCTCTGGGGATCCCAAGAGACCCAGTACTTC. The chain carries TRBV18 and TRBJ2-5; D gene uncertain. Germline V gene lookup returns CDR1 KGHSH and CDR2 LQKENI. The length of the CDR3 is 15 residues. Deletions cut 4 bases from V and 1 base from J, with 13 bases between. Together with reference TRBV18 and TRBJ2-5, the CDR3 gives the full variable domain: NAGVMQNPRHLVRRRGQEARLRCSPMKGHSHVYWYRQLPEEGLKFMVYLQKENIIDESGMPKERFSAEFPKEGPSILRIQQVVRGDSAAYFCASSRLWGSQETQYFGPGTRLLVL.

This clone was observed a handful of times. A much larger clone sits a single nucleotide away, making a read error possible. V gene TRBV28 combines with J gene TRBJ2-5; D tentatively reads TRBD1 or TRBD2 (5 bases each). This CDR3 is built from 16 residues. The ends were cut back, 5 bases at V and 2 bases at J, with 18 bases in the middle. Germline CDR1 reads MDHEN; CDR2 reads SYDVKM. CDR3 coding DNA: TGTGCCAGCAGTCCCACAGAGGGGCTAAGTCAAGAGACCCAGTACTTC. Amino acids: CASSPTEGLSQETQYF.

The chain employs TRBV11-2 and TRBJ2-7; no firm D call. This CDR3 spans 13 amino acids. Trimming took 3 bases from V and 0 from J, leaving 6 bases between them. The germline gives CDR1 SGHAT, CDR2 FQNNGV. The CDR3 sequence is CASSLASSYEQYF. The CDR3 DNA is TGTGCCAGCAGCTTGGCTAGCTCCTACGAGCAGTACTTC.

Ten or more counts support this clone. The chain uses TRBV20-1 and TRBJ2-1; D ambiguous. The CDR3 totals 10 residues. Germline V gene sequence: CDR1 DFQATT, CDR2 SNEGSKA (reference sequence). Trimming cost V 5 bases and J 8 bases, with 7 bases left between them. Written as DNA, the CDR3 is TGCAGTGCTGGCCGGGATGAGCAGTTCTTC. As protein: CSAGRDEQFF.

This clone was counted at least ten times. This chain uses TRBV19 with TRBJ2-1, with D perhaps TRBD1 (5 bases). The CDR3 length is 13 residues. Germline CDR1 reads LNHDA; CDR2 reads SQIVND (reference sequence). V lost 5 bases, J lost 4 bases, and 9 bases lay in between. This CDR3 is CASSATVYNEQFF. CDR3 nucleotides: TGTGCCAGTAGTGCGACAGTTTACAATGAGCAGTTCTTC.

The CDR3 DNA sequence: TGTGCCAGCAGTTACACCACCGGGGAGCTGTTTTTT. Amino acids: CASSYTTGELFF. This chain links TRBV6-2 or TRBV6-3 with TRBJ2-2; D unclear. Germline V CDR1 and CDR2: MNHEY, SVGEGT. With 2 bases removed from V and 4 bases from J, the gap between germline ends came to 2 bases. The CDR3 is made up of 12 amino acids.

There are a few counts of this clone. This may be a read error, as it is one base from a much larger clone. V is TRBV19 and J is TRBJ2-5; 8 bases map to TRBD1. CDR3 length equals 13 residues. The germline gives CDR1 LNHDA, CDR2 SQIVND (reference sequence). V shed 8 bases, J shed 7 bases, and the junction held 9 bases outside the gene matches. The CDR3 sequence is CASRSGGKGTQYF. CDR3 nucleotide sequence: TGTGCCAGTCGCTCAGGGGGCAAGGGGACCCAGTACTTC.

This clone qualifies as medium-sized. This chain links TRBV6-4 with TRBJ2-2; 14 bases line up with TRBD2. J gave up 6 bases and V 0 bases, and 0 bases lay outside the gene matches. The CDR3 length is 16 residues. Germline V lookup: CDR1 MRHNA, CDR2 SNTAGT. CDR3 nucleotide sequence: TGTGCCAGCAGTGACTCGACTAGCGGGGGGGCCGGGGAGCTGTTTTTT. This gives the protein CASSDSTSGGAGELFF.

The chain combines TRBV9 with TRBJ2-1; D not resolved. Germline-derived CDR1 and CDR2 are SGDLS and YYNGEE. This CDR3 has 14 amino acids. With 0 bases removed from V and 9 bases from J, the gap between germline ends came to 13 bases. CDR3 amino acids: CASSVDLGEAEQFF. The CDR3 DNA is TGTGCCAGCAGCGTAGATCTAGGAGAAGCTGAGCAGTTCTTC.

This clone has ten or more counts. This chain links TRBV4-1 with TRBJ1-6, with no clear D. The V and J ends lost 4 bases and 5 bases respectively, with 15 bases between them. CDR1 is MGHRA and CDR2 is YSYEKL in the germline V gene. The CDR3 runs 16 residues. CDR3 sequence: CASSRTINSHNSPLHF. CDR3 bases: TGCGCCAGCAGCCGAACCATCAATTCCCATAATTCACCCCTCCACTTT.

This clone occurred many times. A read error is possible here, since a much larger clone lies one base away. This sample also contains other DNA sequences that code for the same CDR3. This chain links TRBV6-1 with TRBJ1-1; D not resolved. This CDR3 contains 15 residues. Per germline, CDR1 MNHNS and CDR2 SASEGT. The CDR3 here is CASSEVLGWNTEAFF. CDR3 bases: TGTGCCAGCAGTGAAGTGCTGGGTTGGAACACTGAGGCTTTCTTT.

In this sample, this clone turned up many times. Just one base apart from a much larger clone, this may be a read error. The sample carries other DNA sequences with the same CDR3. The V and J genes are TRBV6-1 and TRBJ1-2; 7 bases agree with TRBD1. V gave up 5 bases and J gave up 9 bases; unmatched junction bases: 9. The length of the CDR3 is 13 residues. The germline V gene encodes CDR1 MNHNS and CDR2 SASEGT. CDR3 coding DNA: TGTGCCAGCAGTCGAACCGGGACAGCGCGCTACACCTTC. It is translated as CASSRTGTARYTF.

The rearrangement uses TRBV19 and TRBJ2-6; D is possibly TRBD1 (5 bases). V dropped 5 bases and J dropped 7 bases, with 21 bases sitting between them. The CDR3 is 17 amino acids. Germline V gives CDR1 LNHDA, CDR2 SQIVND (reference sequence). The CDR3 loop reads CASSLLGVGSCANVLTF. The DNA for the CDR3 is TGTGCCAGTAGTCTCCTAGGGGTGGGCTCTTGTGCCAACGTCCTGACTTTC.

This clone was picked up many times. Written as DNA, the CDR3 is TGTGCCAGTAGCACCCTTAGCGGAGGGAAAGAGACCCAGTACTTC. Residues: CASSTLSGGKETQYF. This rearrangement joins TRBV19 to TRBJ2-5; weak D call: TRBD2 (6 bases). The CDR3 runs 15 residues. Germline V gene sequence: CDR1 LNHDA, CDR2 SQIVND (reference sequence). Trimming left V 6 bases short and J 3 bases short, with 17 bases between.

This clone is medium-sized by share. V and J are TRBV11-3 and TRBJ2-7, with 10 bases matching TRBD2. The trim removed 3 bases at V and 3 bases at J, leaving 5 bases unmatched. Germline V gene data show CDR1 as SGHNT and CDR2 as YENEEA. The CDR3 is 15 amino acids. CDR3: CASSFSASGSYEQYF. The CDR3 DNA sequence: TGTGCCAGCAGCTTCTCAGCTAGCGGGAGCTACGAGCAGTACTTC.

The CDR3 loop reads CASSLVAPGGEQYF. Written as DNA, the CDR3 is TGTGCCAGCAGCTTAGTCGCCCCAGGGGGCGAGCAGTACTTC. The V and J genes are TRBV11-1 and TRBJ2-7; 7 nucleotides line up with TRBD1. V dropped 1 base and J dropped 6; count of bases not matched to a gene: 6. Germline V gene data show CDR1 as SGHAT and CDR2 as FQDESV (reference sequence). The CDR3 totals 14 residues.

This clone has at least ten counts. The chain has TRBV11-1 and TRBJ2-2; D may be TRBD2 (5 bases). This CDR3 contains 16 residues. The germline V gene encodes CDR1 SGHAT and CDR2 FQDESV (reference sequence). V lost 4 bases and J lost 2, with 14 bases in between. The CDR3 region has the DNA TGTGCCAGCAGCTCCCATGCCGGGGTTAACACCGGGGAGCTGTTTTTT. Translating it yields CASSSHAGVNTGELFF.

This clone was picked up many times. The rearrangement joins TRBV18 to TRBJ2-5; TRBD2 agrees at 9 bases. J lost 7 bases, V lost 3 bases, and 9 bases had no gene match. The CDR3 sequence is 15 residues long. Germline V lookup: CDR1 KGHSH, CDR2 LQKENI. In DNA, the CDR3 is TGTGCCAGCTCACCGGGACTAGCAGACCGAGGGACCCAGTACTTC. The encoded protein is CASSPGLADRGTQYF.

This clone was counted ten times or more. The gene calls are TRBV12-5 and TRBJ1-1; D might be TRBD1 (5 bases). This CDR3 has 16 amino acids. The germline gives CDR1 LGHNT, CDR2 FRNRAP. Trimming took 1 base from V and 1 from J, leaving 13 bases between them. This chain's CDR3 is CASGLGGGQTNTEAFF. CDR3 bases: TGTGCTAGTGGTTTGGGAGGCGGACAAACGAACACTGAAGCTTTCTTT. Supplemented by reference TRBV12-5 and TRBJ1-1, the full variable domain reads DARVTQTPRHKVTEMGQEVTMRCQPILGHNTVFWYRQTMMQGLELLAYFRNRAPLDDSGMPKDRFSAEMPDATLATLKIQPSEPRDSAVYFCASGLGGGQTNTEAFFGQGTRLTVV.

This clone occurred many times. This rearrangement joins TRBV12-5 to TRBJ1-4; D may be TRBD1 (6 bases). The CDR3 is made up of 15 amino acids. CDR1 is LGHNT and CDR2 is FRNRAP in the germline V gene. The V end lost 1 base, the J end lost 7 bases, and 13 bases lay between the germline ends. Here the CDR3 DNA reads TGTGCTAGTGGTTTGGGTATCGGAGGGGGTGAAAAACTGTTTTTT. Its translation: CASGLGIGGGEKLFF.

This clone was observed many times. The rearrangement joins TRBV3-1 to TRBJ2-1; 7 positions agree with TRBD1. This CDR3 region has 15 residues. Germline lookup yields CDR1 LGHDT and CDR2 YNNKEL (reference sequence). With V trimmed by 0 bases and J by 9 bases, 8 bases remained unmatched. In DNA, the CDR3 is TGTGCCAGCAGCCAAGATGGGTCCAGGGGGACTGAGCAGTTCTTC. This translates into CASSQDGSRGTEQFF.

The chain employs TRBV4-1 and TRBJ2-7, with 15 bases fitting TRBD2. V was pared by 2 bases and J by 8 bases, with 7 bases of the junction left unmatched. From germline, CDR1 is MGHRA and CDR2 YSYEKL. The CDR3 is 16 amino acids. The CDR3: CASSQPGLAGGDQQYF. The CDR3 DNA sequence: TGCGCCAGCAGCCAACCGGGACTAGCGGGAGGCGACCAGCAGTACTTC.

The gene calls are TRBV5-4 and TRBJ2-1; a weak D match, TRBD2 (5 bases). Germline assignment: CDR1 SGHNT and CDR2 YYREEE (reference sequence). V was cut by 0 bases and J by 4 bases, with 14 bases left in between. There are 16 residues in the CDR3. CDR3 coding DNA: TGTGCCAGCAGCTTGGCCCGTGGAGGCAGATACAATGAGCAGTTCTTC. Protein sequence: CASSLARGGRYNEQFF.